The entry below describes one TCR beta chain. The CDR3 has 10 amino acids. Germline loops: CDR1 SEHNR, CDR2 FQNEAQ (reference sequence). The V and J ends lost 5 bases and 5 bases respectively, with 4 bases between them. This specimen belongs to a study of early T cells in non-severe SARS-CoV-2 infection. Study context: Investigators sequenced bulk RNA drawn from unsorted whole blood, and chains remained unpaired.

TCRdb re-analysed the 5' RACE reads in MiXCR, keeping a single row per CDR3 protein. The sample holds tens of thousands of distinct CDR3 sequences, roughly an eighth seen once. The origin of this receptor is an adult who was a healthcare worker with PCR-confirmed SARS-CoV-2 infection or an uninfected control (not recorded which). The chain uses TRBV7-9 and TRBJ2-7; D uncertain. Sequenced: whole blood. The CDR3 DNA follows: TGTGCCAGCAGCGTGCACGAGCAGTACTTC. It is translated as CASSVHEQYF.